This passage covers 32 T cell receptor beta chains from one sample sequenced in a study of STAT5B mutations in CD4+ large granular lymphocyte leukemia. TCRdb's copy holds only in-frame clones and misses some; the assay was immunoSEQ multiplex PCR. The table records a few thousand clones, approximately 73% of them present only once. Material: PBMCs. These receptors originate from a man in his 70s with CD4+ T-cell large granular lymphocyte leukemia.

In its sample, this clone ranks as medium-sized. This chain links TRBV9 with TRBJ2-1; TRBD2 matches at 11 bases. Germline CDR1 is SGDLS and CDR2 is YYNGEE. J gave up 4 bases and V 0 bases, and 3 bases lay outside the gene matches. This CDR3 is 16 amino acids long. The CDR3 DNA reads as TGTGCCAGCAGCGTAGGAACTAGCGGGGGATACAATGAGCAGTTCTTC. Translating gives CASSVGTSGGYNEQFF.

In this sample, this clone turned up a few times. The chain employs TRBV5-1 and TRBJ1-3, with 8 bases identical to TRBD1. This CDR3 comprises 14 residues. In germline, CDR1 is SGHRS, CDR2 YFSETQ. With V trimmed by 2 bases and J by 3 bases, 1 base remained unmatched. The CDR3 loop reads CASSFGTGGNTIYF. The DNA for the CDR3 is TGCGCCAGCAGCTTTGGGACAGGTGGAAACACCATATATTTT.

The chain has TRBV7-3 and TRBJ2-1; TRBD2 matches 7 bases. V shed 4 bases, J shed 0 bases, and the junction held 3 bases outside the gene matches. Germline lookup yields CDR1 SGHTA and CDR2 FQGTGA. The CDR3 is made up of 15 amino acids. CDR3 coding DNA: TGTGCCAGCAGCTCTTCTAGCGGCTCCTACAATGAGCAGTTCTTC. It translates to CASSSSSGSYNEQFF.

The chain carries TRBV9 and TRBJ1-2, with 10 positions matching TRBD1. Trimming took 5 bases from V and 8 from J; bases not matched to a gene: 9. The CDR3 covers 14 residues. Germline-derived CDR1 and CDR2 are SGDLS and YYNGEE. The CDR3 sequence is CASSSFGTGDGYTF. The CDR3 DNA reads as TGTGCCAGCAGTTCTTTCGGGACAGGGGACGGCTACACCTTC.

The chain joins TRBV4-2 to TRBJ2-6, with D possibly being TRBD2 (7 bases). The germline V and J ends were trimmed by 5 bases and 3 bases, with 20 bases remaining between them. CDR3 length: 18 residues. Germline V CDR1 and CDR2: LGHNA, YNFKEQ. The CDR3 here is CASSGTWRGQGGANVLTF. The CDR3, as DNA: TGTGCCAGCAGCGGGACGTGGCGGGGGCAGGGTGGGGCCAACGTCCTGACTTTC.

CDR3 DNA: TGTGCCAGCAGCTTATCAGGGTCGGTTAAGGAAAAACTGTTTTTT. Translated, it gives CASSLSGSVKEKLFF. The chain is built from TRBV5-6 and TRBJ1-4, with D possibly TRBD1 on 5 matching bases. The length of the CDR3 is 15 residues. V shed 2 bases and J shed 8 bases, with 16 bases lying between them. The germline V gene encodes CDR1 SGHDT and CDR2 YYEEEE.

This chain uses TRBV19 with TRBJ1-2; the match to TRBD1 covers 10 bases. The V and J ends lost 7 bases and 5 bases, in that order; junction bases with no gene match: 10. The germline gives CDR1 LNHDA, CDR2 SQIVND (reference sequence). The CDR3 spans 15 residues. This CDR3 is CASNPAGQGRYGYTF. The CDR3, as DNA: TGTGCCAGTAATCCCGCGGGACAGGGGAGGTATGGCTACACCTTC.

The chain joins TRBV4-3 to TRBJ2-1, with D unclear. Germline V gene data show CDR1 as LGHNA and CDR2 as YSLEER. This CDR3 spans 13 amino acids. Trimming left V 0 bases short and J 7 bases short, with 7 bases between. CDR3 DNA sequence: TGCGCCAGCAGCCAAGATGATAGGAATGAGCAGTTCTTC. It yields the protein CASSQDDRNEQFF.

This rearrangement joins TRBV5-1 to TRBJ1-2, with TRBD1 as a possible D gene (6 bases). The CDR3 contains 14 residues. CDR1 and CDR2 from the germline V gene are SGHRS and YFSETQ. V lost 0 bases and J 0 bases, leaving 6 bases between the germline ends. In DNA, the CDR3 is TGCGCCAGCAGCTTGGGGACAGCTAACTATGGCTACACCTTC. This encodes CASSLGTANYGYTF.

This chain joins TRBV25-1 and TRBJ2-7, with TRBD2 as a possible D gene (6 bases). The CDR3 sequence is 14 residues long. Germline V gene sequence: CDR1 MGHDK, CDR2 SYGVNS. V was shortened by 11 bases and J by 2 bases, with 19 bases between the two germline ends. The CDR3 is CASQSGVPPYEQYF. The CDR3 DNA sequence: TGTGCCTCACAGTCGGGGGTACCCCCCTACGAGCAGTACTTC.

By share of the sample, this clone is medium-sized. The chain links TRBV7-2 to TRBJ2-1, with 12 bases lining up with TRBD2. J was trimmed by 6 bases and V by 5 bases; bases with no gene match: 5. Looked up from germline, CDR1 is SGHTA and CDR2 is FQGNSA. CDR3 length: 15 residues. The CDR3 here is CASSPGLAGSNEQFF. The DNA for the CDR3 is TGTGCCAGCAGCCCAGGACTAGCGGGGTCCAATGAGCAGTTCTTC.

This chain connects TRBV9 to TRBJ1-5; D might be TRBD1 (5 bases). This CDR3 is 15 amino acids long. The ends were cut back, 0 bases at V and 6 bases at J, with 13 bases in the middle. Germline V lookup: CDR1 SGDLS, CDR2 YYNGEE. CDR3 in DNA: TGTGCCAGCAGCGTAGACGAGGGGTTGGGTCAGCCCCAGCATTTT. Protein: CASSVDEGLGQPQHF.

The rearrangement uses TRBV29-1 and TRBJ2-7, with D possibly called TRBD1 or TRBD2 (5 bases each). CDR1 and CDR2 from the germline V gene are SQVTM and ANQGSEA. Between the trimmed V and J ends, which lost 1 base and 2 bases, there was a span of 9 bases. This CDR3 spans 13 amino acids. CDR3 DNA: TGCAGCGTTGAAGGAGGGGCAACCTACGAGCAGTACTTC. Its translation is CSVEGGATYEQYF.

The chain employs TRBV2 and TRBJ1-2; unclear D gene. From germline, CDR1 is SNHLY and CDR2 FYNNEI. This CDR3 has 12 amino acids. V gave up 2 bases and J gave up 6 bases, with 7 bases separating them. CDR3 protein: CASSEFGDGYTF. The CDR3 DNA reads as TGTGCCAGCAGTGAATTTGGGGATGGCTACACCTTC.

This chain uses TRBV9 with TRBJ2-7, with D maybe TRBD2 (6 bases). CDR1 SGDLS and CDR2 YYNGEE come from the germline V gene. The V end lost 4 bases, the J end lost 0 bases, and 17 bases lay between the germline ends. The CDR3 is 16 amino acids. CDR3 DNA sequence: TGTGCCAGCAGCCACACCTCGGCGGGGCACTCCTACGAGCAGTACTTC. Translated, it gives CASSHTSAGHSYEQYF.

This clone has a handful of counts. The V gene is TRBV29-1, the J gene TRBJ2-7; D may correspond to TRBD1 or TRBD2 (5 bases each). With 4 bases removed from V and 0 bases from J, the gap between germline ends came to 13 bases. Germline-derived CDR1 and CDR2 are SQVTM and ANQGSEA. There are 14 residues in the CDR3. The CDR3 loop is CSVGYRDGSYEQYF. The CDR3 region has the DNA TGCAGCGTTGGATACCGGGACGGCTCCTACGAGCAGTACTTC.

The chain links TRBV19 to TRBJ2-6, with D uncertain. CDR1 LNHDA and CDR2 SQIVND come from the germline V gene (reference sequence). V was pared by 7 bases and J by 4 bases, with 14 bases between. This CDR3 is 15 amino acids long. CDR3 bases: TGTGCCAGTAATGAATGGGGTTCCGGGGCCAACGTCCTGACTTTC. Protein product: CASNEWGSGANVLTF.

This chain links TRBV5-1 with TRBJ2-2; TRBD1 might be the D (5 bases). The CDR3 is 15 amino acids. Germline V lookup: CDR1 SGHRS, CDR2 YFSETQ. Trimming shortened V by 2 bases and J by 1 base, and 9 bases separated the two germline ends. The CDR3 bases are TGCGCCAGCAGCTTCAGCCAGGGGAACACCGGGGAGCTGTTTTTT. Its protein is CASSFSQGNTGELFF.

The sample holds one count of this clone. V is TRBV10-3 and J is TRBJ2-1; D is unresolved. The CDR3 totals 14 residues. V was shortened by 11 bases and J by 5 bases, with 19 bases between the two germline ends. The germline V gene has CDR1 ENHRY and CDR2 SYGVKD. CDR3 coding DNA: TGTGCCGCCCAGAACCCTTTAGGTAACAATGAGCAGTTCTTC. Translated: CAAQNPLGNNEQFF.

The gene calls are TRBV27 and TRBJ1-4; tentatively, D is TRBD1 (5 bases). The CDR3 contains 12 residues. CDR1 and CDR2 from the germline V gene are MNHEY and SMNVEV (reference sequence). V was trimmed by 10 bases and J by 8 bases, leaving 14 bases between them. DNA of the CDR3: TGTGCCACCTCGAGGGGCGACGAAAAACTGTTTTTT. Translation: CATSRGDEKLFF. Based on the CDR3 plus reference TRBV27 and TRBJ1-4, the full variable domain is EAQVTQNPRYLITVTGKKLTVTCSQNMNHEYMSWYRQDPGLGLRQIYYSMNVEVTDKGDVPEGYKVSRKEKRNFPLILESPSPNQTSLYFCATSRGDEKLFFGSGTQLSVL.

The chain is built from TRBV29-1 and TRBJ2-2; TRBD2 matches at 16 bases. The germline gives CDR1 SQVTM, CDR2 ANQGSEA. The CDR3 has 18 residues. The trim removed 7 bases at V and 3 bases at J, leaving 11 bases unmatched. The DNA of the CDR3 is TGCAGCGCCGTAGACGTGGGACTAGCGGGAGGGCACACCGGGGAGCTGTTTTTT. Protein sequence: CSAVDVGLAGGHTGELFF.

The CDR3 region is CASSLVKNTEAFF. The CDR3 region has the DNA TGTGCCAGCAGTTTGGTCAAGAACACTGAAGCTTTCTTT. The J gene is TRBJ1-1, the V gene TRBV27; D ambiguous. CDR1 is MNHEY, CDR2 SMNVEV, per germline (reference sequence). CDR3 length: 13 residues. Trimming stripped 3 bases from V and 1 base from J, with 6 bases between.

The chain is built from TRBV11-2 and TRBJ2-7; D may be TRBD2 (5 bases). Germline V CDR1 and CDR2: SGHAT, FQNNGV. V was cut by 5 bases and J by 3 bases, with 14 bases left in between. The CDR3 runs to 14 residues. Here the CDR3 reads CASSDYTFDYEQYF. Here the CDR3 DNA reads TGTGCCAGCAGCGACTACACCTTTGACTACGAGCAGTACTTC.

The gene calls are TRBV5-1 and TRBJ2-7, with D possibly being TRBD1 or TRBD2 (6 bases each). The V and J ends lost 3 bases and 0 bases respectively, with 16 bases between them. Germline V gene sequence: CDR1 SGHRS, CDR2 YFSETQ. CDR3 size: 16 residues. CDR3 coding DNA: TGCGCCAGCAGCTCTTACGGGGGCCGCCTCTCCTACGAGCAGTACTTC. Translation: CASSSYGGRLSYEQYF.

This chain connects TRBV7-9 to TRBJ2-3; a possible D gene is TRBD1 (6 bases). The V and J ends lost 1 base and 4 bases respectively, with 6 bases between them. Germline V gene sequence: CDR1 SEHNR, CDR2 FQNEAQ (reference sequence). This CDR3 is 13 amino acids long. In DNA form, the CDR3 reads TGTGCCAGCAGCTTAGAGGGGGCAGATACGCAGTATTTT. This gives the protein CASSLEGADTQYF.

CDR3 loop: CASSLGAGPGNTIYF. The DNA of the CDR3 is TGTGCCAGCAGCTTGGGAGCGGGTCCTGGAAACACCATATATTTT. The rearrangement joins TRBV5-4 to TRBJ1-3; no definite D call. The V and J ends lost 0 bases and 2 bases respectively, with 9 bases between them. Germline V lookup: CDR1 SGHNT, CDR2 YYREEE (reference sequence). This CDR3 region has 15 residues.

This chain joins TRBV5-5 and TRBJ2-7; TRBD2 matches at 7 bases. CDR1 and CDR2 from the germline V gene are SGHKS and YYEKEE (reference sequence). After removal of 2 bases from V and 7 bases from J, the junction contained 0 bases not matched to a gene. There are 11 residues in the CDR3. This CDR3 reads CASSFGGEQYF. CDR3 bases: TGTGCCAGCAGCTTCGGGGGGGAGCAGTACTTC. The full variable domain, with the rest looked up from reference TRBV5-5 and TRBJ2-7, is DAGVTQSPTHLIKTRGQQVTLRCSPISGHKSVSWYQQVLGQGPQFIFQYYEKEERGRGNFPDRFSARQFPNYSSELNVNALLLGDSALYLCASSFGGEQYFGPGTRLTVT.

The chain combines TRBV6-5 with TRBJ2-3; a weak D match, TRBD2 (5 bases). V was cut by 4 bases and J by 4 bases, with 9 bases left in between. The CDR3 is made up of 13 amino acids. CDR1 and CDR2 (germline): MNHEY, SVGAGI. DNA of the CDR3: TGTGCCAGCAGTTGGGGAGTGGCAGATACGCAGTATTTT. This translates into CASSWGVADTQYF.

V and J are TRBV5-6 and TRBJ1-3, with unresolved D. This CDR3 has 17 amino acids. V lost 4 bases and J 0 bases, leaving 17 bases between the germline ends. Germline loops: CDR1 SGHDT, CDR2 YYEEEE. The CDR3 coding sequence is TGTGCCAGCAGCCGGACCGTTCCAGTTAACTCTGGAAACACCATATATTTT. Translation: CASSRTVPVNSGNTIYF.

CDR3 sequence: CASSLSRTSGSSYEQYF. The CDR3 nucleotides read TGTGCCAGCAGTTTATCCCGGACTAGCGGGTCCTCCTACGAGCAGTACTTC. The rearrangement uses TRBV27 and TRBJ2-7, with TRBD2 matching 11 bases. This CDR3 spans 17 amino acids. V trimming: 0 bases; J trimming: 0 bases; junction bases outside the gene matches: 4. The germline gives CDR1 MNHEY, CDR2 SMNVEV (reference sequence).

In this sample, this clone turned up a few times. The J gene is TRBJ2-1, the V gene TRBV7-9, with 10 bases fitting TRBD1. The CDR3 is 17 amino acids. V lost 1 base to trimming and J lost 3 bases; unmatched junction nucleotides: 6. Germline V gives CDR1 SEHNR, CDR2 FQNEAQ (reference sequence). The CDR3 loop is CASSLERGQGLYNEQFF. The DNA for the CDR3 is TGTGCCAGCAGCTTAGAGAGGGGACAGGGGCTCTACAATGAGCAGTTCTTC.

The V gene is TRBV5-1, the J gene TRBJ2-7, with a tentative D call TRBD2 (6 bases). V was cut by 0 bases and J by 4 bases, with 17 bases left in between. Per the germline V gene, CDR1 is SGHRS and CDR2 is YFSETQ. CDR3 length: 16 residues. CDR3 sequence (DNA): TGCGCCAGCAGCTTGGCGGGAGAACTTCGAACTTACGAGCAGTACTTC. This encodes CASSLAGELRTYEQYF.